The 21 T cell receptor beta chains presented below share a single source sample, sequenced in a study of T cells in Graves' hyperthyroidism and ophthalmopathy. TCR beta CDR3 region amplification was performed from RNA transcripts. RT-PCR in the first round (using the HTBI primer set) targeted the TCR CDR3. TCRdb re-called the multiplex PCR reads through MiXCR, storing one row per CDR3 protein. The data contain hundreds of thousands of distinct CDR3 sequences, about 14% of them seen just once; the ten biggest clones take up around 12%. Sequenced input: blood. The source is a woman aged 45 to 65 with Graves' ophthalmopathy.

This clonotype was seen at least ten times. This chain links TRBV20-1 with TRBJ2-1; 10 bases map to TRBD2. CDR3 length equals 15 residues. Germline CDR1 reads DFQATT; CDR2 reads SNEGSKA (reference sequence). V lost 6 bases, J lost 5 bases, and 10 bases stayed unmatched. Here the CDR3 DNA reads TGCAGTGCCCCAGCCGGGACTAGCGCCGACAATGAGCAGTTCTTC. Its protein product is CSAPAGTSADNEQFF.

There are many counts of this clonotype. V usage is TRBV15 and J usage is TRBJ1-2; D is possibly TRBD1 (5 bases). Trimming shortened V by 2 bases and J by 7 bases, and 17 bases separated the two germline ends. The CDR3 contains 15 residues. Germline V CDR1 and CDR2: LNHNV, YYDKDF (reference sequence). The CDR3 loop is CATSRPQPGFGGYTF. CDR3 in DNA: TGTGCCACCAGCAGACCCCAACCAGGGTTCGGTGGCTACACCTTC.

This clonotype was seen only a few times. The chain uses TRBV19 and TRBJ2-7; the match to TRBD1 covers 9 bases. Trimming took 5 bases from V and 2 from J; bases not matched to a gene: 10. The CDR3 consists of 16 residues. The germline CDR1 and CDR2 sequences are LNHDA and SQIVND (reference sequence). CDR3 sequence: CASSQLQGQGTYEQYF. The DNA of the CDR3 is TGTGCCAGTAGTCAACTTCAGGGACAGGGAACCTACGAGCAGTACTTC.

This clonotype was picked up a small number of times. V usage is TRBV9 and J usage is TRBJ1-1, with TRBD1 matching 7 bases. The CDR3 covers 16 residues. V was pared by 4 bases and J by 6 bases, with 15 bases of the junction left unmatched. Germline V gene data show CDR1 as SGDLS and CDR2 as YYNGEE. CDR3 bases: TGTGCCAGCAGCCCAAGAGGTGAGACAGGGTTTGCTGAAGCTTTCTTT. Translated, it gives CASSPRGETGFAEAFF.

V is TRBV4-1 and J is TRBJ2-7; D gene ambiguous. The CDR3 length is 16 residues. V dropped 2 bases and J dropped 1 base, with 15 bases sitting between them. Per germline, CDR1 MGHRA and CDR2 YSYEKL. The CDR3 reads CASSQQWNAKSYEQYF. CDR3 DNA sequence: TGCGCCAGCAGCCAACAATGGAACGCCAAATCCTACGAGCAGTACTTC.

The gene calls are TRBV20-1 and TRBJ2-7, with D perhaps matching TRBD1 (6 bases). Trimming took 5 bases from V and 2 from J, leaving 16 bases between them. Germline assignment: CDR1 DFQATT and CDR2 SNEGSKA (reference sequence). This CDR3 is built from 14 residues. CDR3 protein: CSAPRRDTTYEQYF. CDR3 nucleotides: TGCAGTGCTCCCCGACGGGACACCACCTACGAGCAGTACTTC.

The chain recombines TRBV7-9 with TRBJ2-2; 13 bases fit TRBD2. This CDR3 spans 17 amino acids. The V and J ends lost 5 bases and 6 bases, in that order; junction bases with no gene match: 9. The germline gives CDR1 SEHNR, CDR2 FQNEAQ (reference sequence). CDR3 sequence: CASSPYGLAGVPGELFF. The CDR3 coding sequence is TGTGCCAGCAGCCCTTACGGACTAGCGGGAGTTCCCGGGGAGCTGTTTTTT.

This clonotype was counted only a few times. This CDR3 reads CSARERQGGNYGYTF. The CDR3 DNA is TGCAGTGCTAGAGAACGGCAGGGGGGTAACTATGGCTACACCTTC. This chain connects TRBV20-1 to TRBJ1-2, with 7 bases that match TRBD1. Germline assignment: CDR1 DFQATT and CDR2 SNEGSKA (reference sequence). CDR3 length: 15 amino acids. V trimming: 0 bases; J trimming: 1 base; junction bases outside the gene matches: 5.

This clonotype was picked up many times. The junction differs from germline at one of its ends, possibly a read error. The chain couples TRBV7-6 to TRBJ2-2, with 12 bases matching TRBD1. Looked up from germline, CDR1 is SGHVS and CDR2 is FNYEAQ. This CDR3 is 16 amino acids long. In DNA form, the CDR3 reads TGCGCCAGCAGCTTGGGACAGGGGGCCAACACCGGGGAGCTGTTTTTT. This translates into CASSLGQGANTGELFF.

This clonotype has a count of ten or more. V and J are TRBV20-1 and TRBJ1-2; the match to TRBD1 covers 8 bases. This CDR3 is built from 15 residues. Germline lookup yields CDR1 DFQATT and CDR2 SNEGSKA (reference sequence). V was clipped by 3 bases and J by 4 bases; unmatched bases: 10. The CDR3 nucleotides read TGCAGTGCTAGCGGGGTGCAGGGGGCCCTCTATGGCTACACCTTC. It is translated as CSASGVQGALYGYTF.

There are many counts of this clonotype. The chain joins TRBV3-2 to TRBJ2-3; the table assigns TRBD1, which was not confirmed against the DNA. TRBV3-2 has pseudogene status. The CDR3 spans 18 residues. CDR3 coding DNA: TGTGCCAGCAGCCCTCCGGGACAGGAATCCACTTGCACAGATACGCAGTATTTT. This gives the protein CASSPPGQESTCTDTQYF.

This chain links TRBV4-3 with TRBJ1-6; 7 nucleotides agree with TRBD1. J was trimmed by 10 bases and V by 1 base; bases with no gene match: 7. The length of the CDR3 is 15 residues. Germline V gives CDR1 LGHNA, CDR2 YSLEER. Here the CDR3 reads CASSQGQGLESPLHF. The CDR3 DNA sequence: TGCGCCAGCAGCCAAGGACAGGGACTTGAGTCACCCCTCCACTTT.

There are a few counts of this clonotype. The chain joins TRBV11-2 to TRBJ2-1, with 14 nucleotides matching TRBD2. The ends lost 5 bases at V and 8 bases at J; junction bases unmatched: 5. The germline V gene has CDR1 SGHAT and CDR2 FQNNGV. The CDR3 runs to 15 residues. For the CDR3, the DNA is TGTGCCAGCAGCCGGACTAGCGGGAGGTTGGATGAGCAGTTCTTC. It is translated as CASSRTSGRLDEQFF. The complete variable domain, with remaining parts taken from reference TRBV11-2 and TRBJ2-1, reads EAGVAQSPRYKIIEKRQSVAFWCNPISGHATLYWYQQILGQGPKLLIQFQNNGVVDDSQLPKDRFSAERLKGVDSTLKIQPAKLEDSAVYLCASSRTSGRLDEQFFGPGTRLTVL.

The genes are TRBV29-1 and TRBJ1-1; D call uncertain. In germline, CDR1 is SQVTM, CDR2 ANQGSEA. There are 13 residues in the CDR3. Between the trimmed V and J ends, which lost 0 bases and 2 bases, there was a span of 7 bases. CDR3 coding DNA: TGCAGCGTTGAAGATGATTTTAACACTGAAGCTTTCTTT. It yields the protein CSVEDDFNTEAFF.

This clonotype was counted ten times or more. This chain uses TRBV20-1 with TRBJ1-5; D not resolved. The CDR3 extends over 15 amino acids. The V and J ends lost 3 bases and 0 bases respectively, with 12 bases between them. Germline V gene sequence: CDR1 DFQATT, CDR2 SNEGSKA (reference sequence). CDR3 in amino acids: CSASILGNSNQPQHF. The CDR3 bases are TGCAGTGCTAGTATTCTCGGTAATAGCAATCAGCCCCAGCATTTT.

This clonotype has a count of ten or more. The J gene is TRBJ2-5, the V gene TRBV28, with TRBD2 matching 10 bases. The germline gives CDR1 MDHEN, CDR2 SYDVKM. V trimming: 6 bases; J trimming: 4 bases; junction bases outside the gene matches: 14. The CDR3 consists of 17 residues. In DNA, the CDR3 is TGTGCCAGCAGCCCCCTCCCCTCTAGCGGGAGTTCAGAGACCCAGTACTTC. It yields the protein CASSPLPSSGSSETQYF.

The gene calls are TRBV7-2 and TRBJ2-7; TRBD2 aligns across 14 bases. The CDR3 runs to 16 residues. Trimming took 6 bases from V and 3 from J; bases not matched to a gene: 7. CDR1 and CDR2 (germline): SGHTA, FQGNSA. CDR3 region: CASSSGTSGRNYEQYF. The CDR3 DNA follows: TGTGCCAGCAGTTCCGGGACTAGCGGGAGAAACTACGAGCAGTACTTC.

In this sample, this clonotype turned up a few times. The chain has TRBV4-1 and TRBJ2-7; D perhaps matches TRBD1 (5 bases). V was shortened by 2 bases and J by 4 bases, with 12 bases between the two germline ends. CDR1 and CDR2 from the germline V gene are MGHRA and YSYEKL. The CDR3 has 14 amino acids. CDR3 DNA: TGCGCCAGCAGCCAATCCCCAAGGGGATACGAGCAGTACTTC. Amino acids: CASSQSPRGYEQYF.

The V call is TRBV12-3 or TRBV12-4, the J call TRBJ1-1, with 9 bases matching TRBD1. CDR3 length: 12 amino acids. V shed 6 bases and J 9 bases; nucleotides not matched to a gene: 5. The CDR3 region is CASRSTGGKAFF. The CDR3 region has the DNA TGTGCCAGCAGATCGACAGGGGGGAAAGCTTTCTTT.

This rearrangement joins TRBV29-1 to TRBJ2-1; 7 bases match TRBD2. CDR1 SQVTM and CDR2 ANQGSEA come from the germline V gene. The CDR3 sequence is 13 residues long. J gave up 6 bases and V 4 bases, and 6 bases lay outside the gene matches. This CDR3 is CSVAGGSRNEQFF. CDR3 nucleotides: TGCAGCGTTGCTGGCGGGAGTCGCAATGAGCAGTTCTTC.

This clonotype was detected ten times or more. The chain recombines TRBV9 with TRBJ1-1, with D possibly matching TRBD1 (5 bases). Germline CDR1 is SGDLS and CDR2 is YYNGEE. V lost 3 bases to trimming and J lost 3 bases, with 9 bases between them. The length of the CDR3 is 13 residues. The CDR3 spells CASSGWGDTEAFF. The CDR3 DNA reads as TGTGCCAGCAGCGGATGGGGGGACACTGAAGCTTTCTTT.